The clone carrying this T cell receptor (beta chain) was seen repeatedly, ten times or more. Its antigen is unknown. Per the original methods: Between-group CDR3 differences, defined by clinicopathological status, yielded a distant-metastasis classifier for papillary thyroid cancer. TCRdb re-called clones via MiXCR from the PCR reads. These V and J calls derive from TCRdb rather than the authors' analysis. The sample has about 92,000 clones; 14% to 15% are singletons. The data were taken from a study of metastatic and nonmetastatic thyroid tumors. Study details: Thyroid patients, malignant and benign, had repertoires compared across blood and tumor or nodule tissue.

Study-level results: TCR beta diversity was reportedly significantly higher in malignant thyroid tumors than benign nodules, in blood and tumor.

Treatment of any kind had been given to no patient before thyroid surgery. Germline CDR1 DFQATT, CDR2 SNEGSKA (reference sequence). This CDR3 has 16 amino acids. The V and J ends lost 4 bases and 0 bases, in that order; junction bases with no gene match: 9. The sample consisted of blood. The sequence came from a female donor with papillary thyroid cancer or a benign thyroid nodule (not recorded which). Some clones in this sample may be carry-over from other donors' samples. The V gene is TRBV20-1, the J gene TRBJ2-3, with TRBD2 matching 8 bases. The CDR3 loop is CSATARLASSTDTQYF. The CDR3 DNA reads TGCAGTGCTACAGCCCGACTAGCGTCTAGCACAGATACGCAGTATTTT.